Each of the 20 T cell receptor beta chains below was sequenced from the same sample in a study of blood T cells in healthy people across ages. For the second PCR, which ran for about 7 to 11 cycles, a sample-barcoded 5' primer and a J-beta primer mix were used. From the 5' RACE reads, TCRdb called clonotypes with MiXCR, one entry per CDR3 protein. The sample contains roughly 700,000 distinct CDR3 sequences, about 30% of which appear only once. The sequencing sample was made of blood. The source is a woman aged 80 or over in good health.

The chain has TRBV3-1 and TRBJ1-3; unclear D gene. The germline V gene has CDR1 LGHDT and CDR2 YNNKEL (reference sequence). This CDR3 is 15 amino acids long. Trimming shortened V by 5 bases and J by 0 bases, and 11 bases separated the two germline ends. For the CDR3, the DNA is TGTGCCAGCAGCGAGGTTTTCACCTCTGGAAACACCATATATTTT. Its translation is CASSEVFTSGNTIYF. The whole variable domain, remainder taken from reference TRBV3-1 and TRBJ1-3, is DTAVSQTPKYLVTQMGNDKSIKCEQNLGHDTMYWYKQDSKKFLKIMFSYNNKELIINETVPNRFSPKSPDKAHLNLHINSLELGDSAVYFCASSEVFTSGNTIYFGEGSWLTVV.

This clonotype was found many times. CDR3 bases: TGCGCCAGCAGCTTGAAAACGGGGGCGCCTCAAGAGACCCAGTACTTC. Its translation: CASSLKTGAPQETQYF. This chain joins TRBV5-1 and TRBJ2-5; the D call may be TRBD1 or TRBD2 (6 bases each). Germline V lookup: CDR1 SGHRS, CDR2 YFSETQ. Trimming left V 1 base short and J 2 bases short, with 15 bases between. The CDR3 length is 16 residues.

This clonotype was detected a few times. The chain combines TRBV5-1 with TRBJ1-4; D may be TRBD1 (5 bases). V was shortened by 4 bases and J by 5 bases, with 12 bases between the two germline ends. CDR3 length equals 14 residues. Per the germline V gene, CDR1 is SGHRS and CDR2 is YFSETQ. CDR3 residues: CASSREWGNEKLFF. Here the CDR3 DNA reads TGCGCCAGCAGCCGTGAGTGGGGGAATGAAAAACTGTTTTTT.

This clonotype has a count of ten or more. V is TRBV5-1 and J is TRBJ1-6; unclear D gene. Germline-derived CDR1 and CDR2 are SGHRS and YFSETQ. The CDR3 extends over 14 amino acids. V was trimmed by 4 bases and J by 8 bases, leaving 13 bases between them. CDR3: CASSPTGWDSPLHF. Written as DNA, the CDR3 is TGCGCCAGCAGCCCCACGGGGTGGGATTCACCCCTCCACTTT.

The CDR3 sequence is CASSLRGNGNTIYF. The CDR3 DNA sequence: TGTGCCAGCAGCTTACGGGGGAATGGAAACACCATATATTTT. V usage is TRBV7-2 and J usage is TRBJ1-3, with a possible D match to TRBD1 (5 bases). V was shortened by 2 bases and J by 3 bases, with 8 bases between the two germline ends. The CDR3 is 14 residues long. CDR1 and CDR2 (germline): SGHTA, FQGNSA.

This clonotype was picked up many times. J is TRBJ2-1 and V is TRBV10-3, with TRBD1 identical over 11 bases. With V trimmed by 5 bases and J by 9 bases, 6 bases remained unmatched. Germline CDR1 and CDR2: ENHRY and SYGVKD. The CDR3 has 14 residues. The CDR3 DNA follows: TGTGCCATCAGTATGGACAGGGGGCAGAGTGAGCAGTTCTTC. The encoded protein is CAISMDRGQSEQFF.

This clonotype occurred many times. The V and J genes are TRBV7-2 and TRBJ2-5, with unresolved D. V was clipped by 1 base and J by 5 bases, with 5 bases between them. CDR3 length equals 12 residues. Per germline, CDR1 SGHTA and CDR2 FQGNSA. CDR3 amino acids: CASSLGFETQYF. The CDR3 DNA follows: TGTGCCAGCAGCTTAGGTTTTGAGACCCAGTACTTC. Full variable domain (rest looked up from reference TRBV7-2 and TRBJ2-5): GAGVSQSPSNKVTEKGKDVELRCDPISGHTALYWYRQSLGQGLEFLIYFQGNSAPDKSGLPSDRFSAERTGGSVSTLTIQRTQQEDSAVYLCASSLGFETQYFGPGTRLLVL.

The chain combines TRBV20-1 with TRBJ1-6, with 7 bases aligning to TRBD1. With V trimmed by 4 bases and J by 6 bases, 9 bases remained unmatched. Per germline, CDR1 DFQATT and CDR2 SNEGSKA (reference sequence). CDR3 length: 15 amino acids. The CDR3 coding sequence is TGCAGTGCTACTGCACAGGGGCGAGGTAATTCACCCCTCCACTTT. Its translation is CSATAQGRGNSPLHF.

This clonotype appeared many times. This sequence may be a read error, since a much larger clone differs from it by one base. The rearrangement links TRBV6-2 or TRBV6-3 to TRBJ2-2; D perhaps matches TRBD2 (5 bases). The CDR3 spans 14 residues. The V gene's germline CDR1 is MNHEY and CDR2 SVGEGT. The DNA of the CDR3 is TGTGCCAGCAGTTACCTAGGCGGAGCCGGGGAGCGGTTTTTT. This encodes CASSYLGGAGERFF.

This clonotype occurred many times. The chain employs TRBV12-3 or TRBV12-4 and TRBJ2-7; D possibly corresponds to TRBD2 (6 bases). Trimming took 6 bases from V and 0 from J, leaving 15 bases between them. This CDR3 is built from 15 residues. The CDR3 nucleotides read TGTGCCAGCAGCCAAGTTAGCGGTAGCTCCTACGAGCAGTACTTC. Translation gives CASSQVSGSSYEQYF.

The chain links TRBV27 to TRBJ1-1; D remains unclear. The V end was cut by 11 bases, the J end by 1 base, with 14 bases between. The germline gives CDR1 MNHEY, CDR2 SMNVEV (reference sequence). There are 13 residues in the CDR3. The chain's CDR3 is CAGMRTSNTEAFF. In DNA form, the CDR3 reads TGTGCCGGCATGCGTACCTCGAACACTGAAGCTTTCTTT.

In this sample, this clonotype turned up many times. The V gene is TRBV7-3, the J gene TRBJ2-3; D tentatively reads TRBD1 or TRBD2 (7 bases each). The germline gives CDR1 SGHTA, CDR2 FQGTGA. The germline V and J ends were trimmed by 6 bases and 4 bases, with 14 bases remaining between them. This CDR3 region has 14 residues. The CDR3 loop is CASRMTGRADTQYF. The CDR3 DNA sequence: TGTGCCAGCAGGATGACAGGGAGGGCAGATACGCAGTATTTT.

Comments on this clonotype: This may come from a read error, since a much larger clone is one base off. The chain uses TRBV11-3 and TRBJ2-4; 9 positions match TRBD2. Gene TRBJ2-5 matches the end of the DNA better, so the J call may be wrong. This CDR3 contains 18 residues. The germline V gene encodes CDR1 SGHNT and CDR2 YENEEA. This chain's CDR3 is CTSSLDPGSGGPQETQYF. In nucleotides, the CDR3 is TGTACCAGCAGCTTAGATCCTGGTAGCGGGGGACCCCAAGAGACCCAGTACTTC.

This clonotype appeared many times. CDR3 coding DNA: TGCAGCGTTGAAGACAGGGCTGATATCTTTACGCAGTATTTT. Amino acids: CSVEDRADIFTQYF. The rearrangement joins TRBV29-1 to TRBJ2-3, with D possibly being TRBD1 (5 bases). V was clipped by 0 bases and J by 8 bases, with 15 bases between them. The CDR3 length is 14 residues. Germline loops: CDR1 SQVTM, CDR2 ANQGSEA.

This clonotype was seen a handful of times. This rearrangement joins TRBV4-2 to TRBJ2-7, with D maybe TRBD2 (6 bases). The CDR3 extends over 18 amino acids. V lost 5 bases and J lost 6, with 29 bases in between. Germline CDR1 and CDR2: LGHNA and YNFKEQ. CDR3 amino acids: CASSMYPIGGERATEQYF. In nucleotides, the CDR3 is TGTGCCAGCAGCATGTACCCCATCGGCGGGGAAAGAGCTACCGAGCAGTACTTC.

The genes are TRBV3-1 and TRBJ1-4; 7 bases are shared with TRBD1. Germline assignment: CDR1 LGHDT and CDR2 YNNKEL (reference sequence). Trimming cost V 7 bases and J 7 bases; bases outside gene matches: 9. CDR3 length equals 14 residues. The CDR3 DNA is TGTGCCAGCAAAATCAGGGGGGATAGTGAAAAACTGTTTTTT. Translation: CASKIRGDSEKLFF.

The genes are TRBV7-9 and TRBJ1-3, with D possibly matching TRBD1 (5 bases). Germline V CDR1 and CDR2: SEHNR, FQNEAQ (reference sequence). Trimming shortened V by 4 bases and J by 2 bases, and 15 bases separated the two germline ends. This CDR3 comprises 16 residues. The CDR3 loop is CASSWRRQITGNTIYF. In nucleotides, the CDR3 is TGTGCCAGCAGCTGGCGGCGACAGATAACTGGAAACACCATATATTTT.

The chain joins TRBV3-1 to TRBJ1-5, with D hard to call. The V gene lost 1 base and the J gene lost 4 bases, with 11 bases spanning the gap. Germline-derived CDR1 and CDR2 are LGHDT and YNNKEL (reference sequence). This CDR3 has 15 amino acids. In DNA, the CDR3 is TGTGCCAGCAGCCAAGCAGTCGGAGGGAATCAGCCCCAGCATTTT. Translated: CASSQAVGGNQPQHF.

The chain couples TRBV10-3 to TRBJ2-1; no reliable D call. The germline V gene has CDR1 ENHRY and CDR2 SYGVKD. The CDR3 runs 13 residues. Trimming left V 2 bases short and J 4 bases short, with 6 bases between. This chain's CDR3 is CAISEVGYNEQFF. The CDR3 nucleotides read TGTGCCATCAGTGAGGTGGGTTACAATGAGCAGTTCTTC.

The chain combines TRBV20-1 with TRBJ1-1; D might be TRBD1 (6 bases). The CDR3 contains 12 residues. Germline CDR1 is DFQATT and CDR2 is SNEGSKA (reference sequence). Trimming removed 5 bases at V and 8 bases at J, with 15 bases between. DNA of the CDR3: TGCAGTGCTGGAGCCAGGGGCTTAGAAGCTTTCTTT. It yields the protein CSAGARGLEAFF.